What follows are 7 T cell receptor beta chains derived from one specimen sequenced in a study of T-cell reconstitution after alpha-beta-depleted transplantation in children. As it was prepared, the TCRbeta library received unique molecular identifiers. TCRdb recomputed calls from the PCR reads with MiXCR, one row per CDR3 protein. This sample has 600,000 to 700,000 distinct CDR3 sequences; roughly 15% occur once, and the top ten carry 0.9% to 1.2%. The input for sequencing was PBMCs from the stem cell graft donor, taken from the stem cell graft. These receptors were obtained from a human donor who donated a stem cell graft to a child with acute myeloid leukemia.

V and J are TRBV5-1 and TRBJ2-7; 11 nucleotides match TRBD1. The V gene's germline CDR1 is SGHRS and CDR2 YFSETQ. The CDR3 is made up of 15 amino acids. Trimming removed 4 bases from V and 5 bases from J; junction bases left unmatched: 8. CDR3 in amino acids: CASSPGTGGNNEQYF. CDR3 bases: TGCGCCAGCAGCCCCGGGACAGGGGGAAATAACGAGCAGTACTTC.

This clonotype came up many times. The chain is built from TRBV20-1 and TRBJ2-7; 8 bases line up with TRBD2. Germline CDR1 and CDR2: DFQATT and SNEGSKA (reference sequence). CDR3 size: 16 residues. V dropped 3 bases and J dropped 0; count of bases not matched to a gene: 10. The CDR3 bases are TGCAGTGCTAGTGGATTGGCGGGGGGCCGCTCCTACGAGCAGTACTTC. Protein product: CSASGLAGGRSYEQYF.

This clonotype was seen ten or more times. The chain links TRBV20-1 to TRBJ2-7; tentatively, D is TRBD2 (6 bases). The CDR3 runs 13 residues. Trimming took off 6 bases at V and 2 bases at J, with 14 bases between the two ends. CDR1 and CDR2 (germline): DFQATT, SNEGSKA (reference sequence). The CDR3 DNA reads TGCAGTGCCGGTTTGACTAGACCCTACGAGCAGTACTTC. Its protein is CSAGLTRPYEQYF.

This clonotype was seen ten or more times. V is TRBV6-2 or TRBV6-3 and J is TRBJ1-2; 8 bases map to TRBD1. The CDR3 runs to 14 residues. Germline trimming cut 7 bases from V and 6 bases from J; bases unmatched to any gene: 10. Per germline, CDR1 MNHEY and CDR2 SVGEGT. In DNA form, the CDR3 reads TGTGCCAGCAACGGACAGGGAGGAAAGGATGGCTACACCTTC. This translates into CASNGQGGKDGYTF.

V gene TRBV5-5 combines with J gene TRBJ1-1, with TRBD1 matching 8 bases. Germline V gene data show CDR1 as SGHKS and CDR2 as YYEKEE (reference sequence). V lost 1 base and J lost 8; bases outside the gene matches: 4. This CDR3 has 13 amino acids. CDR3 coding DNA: TGTGCCAGCAGCTTGTGGGGGGACAGGGAAGCTTTCTTT. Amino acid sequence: CASSLWGDREAFF.

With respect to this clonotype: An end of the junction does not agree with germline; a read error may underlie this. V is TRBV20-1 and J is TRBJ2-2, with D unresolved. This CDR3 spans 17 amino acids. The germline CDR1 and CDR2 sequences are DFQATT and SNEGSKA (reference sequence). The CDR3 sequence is CCARALEDPTNTGELFF. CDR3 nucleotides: TGCTGTGCTAGAGCCTTAGAAGACCCGACGAACACCGGGGAGCTGTTTTTT.

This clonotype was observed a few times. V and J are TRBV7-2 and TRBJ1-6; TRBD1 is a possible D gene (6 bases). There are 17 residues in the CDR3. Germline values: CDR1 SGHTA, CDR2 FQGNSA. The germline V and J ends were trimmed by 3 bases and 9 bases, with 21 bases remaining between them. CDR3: CASSFSPPTGPGSPLHF. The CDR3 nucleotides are TGTGCCAGCAGCTTTTCCCCCCCAACAGGGCCCGGTTCACCCCTCCACTTT. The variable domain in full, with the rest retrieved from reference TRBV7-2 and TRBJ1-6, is GAGVSQSPSNKVTEKGKDVELRCDPISGHTALYWYRQSLGQGLEFLIYFQGNSAPDKSGLPSDRFSAERTGGSVSTLTIQRTQQEDSAVYLCASSFSPPTGPGSPLHFGNGTRLTVT.